This TCR beta chain was captured in a study of PD-1 blockade in classical Hodgkin lymphoma. Study conclusions and caveats: There was a significant rise in CD4+ TCR diversity by C4D1, with no such rise for CD8+.

This CDR3 is 14 amino acids long. With V trimmed by 9 bases and J by 2 bases, 6 bases remained unmatched. Germline V gene lookup returns CDR1 LNHDA and CDR2 SQIVND (reference sequence). Libraries were prepared by immunoSEQ multiplex PCR; TCRdb keeps only in-frame clonotypes and omits some of them. The table shows 90,000 to 110,000 clones, with roughly 87% occurring only once. A word on this clone: Its specificity is not known.

Time point given: cycle 4 day 1 (C4D1), after five to seven weeks of nivolumab. Brentuximab vedotin exposure varied among the patients, all of whom had relapsed after autologous stem cell transplantation. This TCR was recovered from a human donor with classical Hodgkin lymphoma. Sequenced here: peripheral blood mononuclear cells (PBMCs), sampled before the fourth cycle of nivolumab. The chain uses TRBV19 and TRBJ1-2; TRBD1 matches 10 bases. The CDR3 protein is CASLPGQGNYGYTF. In nucleotides, the CDR3 is TGTGCCAGCTTACCGGGACAGGGGAACTATGGCTACACCTTC.